The sequence of this TCR beta chain was determined in a study of T cells in tuberculosis. Study at large: This South African cohort compared adolescents with or without latent tuberculosis against adults with active tuberculosis.

Latent tuberculosis screening used tuberculin skin test and IGRA at entry. This CDR3 has 16 amino acids. CDR1 is SGHRS and CDR2 is YFSETQ in the germline V gene. V was clipped by 0 bases and J by 2 bases, with 9 bases between them. The method was immunoSEQ multiplex PCR; TCRdb's version includes in-frame clones alone and lacks a portion of them. The sample has 35,000 to 45,000 clones; 94% are singletons. The chain is built from TRBV5-1 and TRBJ2-6, with D perhaps matching TRBD2 (5 bases). Specimen: PBMCs. This receptor was obtained from a donor aged 10-30 years with latent tuberculosis or without tuberculosis infection. Some clones in this sample may be carry-over from other donors' samples. The chain's CDR3 is CASSLDSGTGANVLTF. Written as DNA, the CDR3 is TGCGCCAGCAGCTTGGATTCCGGGACTGGGGCCAACGTCCTGACTTTC.